This TCR beta chain was captured by sequencing in a study of vaccination effects on CD4 cells after COVID-19. Findings and caveats of the study: At late timepoints after vaccination, vaccine- and infection-induced clones shrank markedly. Only a few convalescent patients and no early post-infection timepoints featured in the study.

Antigen-specific CD4+ T cells expanded by the ViraFEST assay with viral peptide pools were then sequenced. Cells that had been cultured for about 10 days were the source of isolated CD4+ T cells. As their vaccination, participants received two doses of either BNT162b2 or mRNA-1273. A few million PBMC per well received approximately 11 IU/ml IL-2 and 8 to 10 ug/ml peptides in culture. With respect to this clone: As yet, its antigen is unknown.

CDR3 size: 13 residues. J lost 10 bases, V lost 6 bases, and 8 bases had no gene match. Per the germline V gene, CDR1 is SEHNR and CDR2 is FQNEAQ (reference sequence). Produced via immunoSEQ multiplex PCR; TCRdb's table is partial and in-frame only. The profile shows under 85,000 clones, about three quarters of them singletons. This sequence was found in a human donor who received a COVID-19 vaccine. This specimen consisted of CD4+ T cells from PBMCs cultured with HCoV-OC43 spike peptides, obtained after COVID-19 vaccination. Indicated subset: HCoV-OC43 spike overlapping peptide pool stimulation. The gene calls are TRBV7-9 and TRBJ2-1; 8 bases fit TRBD2. This chain's CDR3 is CASRMRGADEQFF. CDR3 DNA: TGTGCCAGCAGAATGCGGGGGGCCGACGAGCAGTTCTTC.